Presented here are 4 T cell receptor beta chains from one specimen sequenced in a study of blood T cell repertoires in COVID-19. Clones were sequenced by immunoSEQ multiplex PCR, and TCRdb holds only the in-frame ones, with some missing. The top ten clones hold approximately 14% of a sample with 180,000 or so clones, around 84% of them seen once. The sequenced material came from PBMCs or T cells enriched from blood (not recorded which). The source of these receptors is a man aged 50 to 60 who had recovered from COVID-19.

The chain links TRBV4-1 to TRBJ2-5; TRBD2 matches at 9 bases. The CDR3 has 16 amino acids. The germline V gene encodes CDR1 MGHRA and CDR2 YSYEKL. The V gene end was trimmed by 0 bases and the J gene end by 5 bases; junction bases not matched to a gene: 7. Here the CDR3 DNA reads TGCGCCAGCAGCCAAGAACTAGCGGGCCCCCGGGAGACCCAGTACTTC. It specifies CASSQELAGPRETQYF.

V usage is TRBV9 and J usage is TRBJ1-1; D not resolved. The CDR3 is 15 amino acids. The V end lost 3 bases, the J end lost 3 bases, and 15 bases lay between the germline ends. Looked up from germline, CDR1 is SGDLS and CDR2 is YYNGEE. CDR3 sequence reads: CASSAGWAGDTEAFF. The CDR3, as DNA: TGTGCCAGCAGCGCCGGGTGGGCCGGGGACACTGAAGCTTTCTTT.

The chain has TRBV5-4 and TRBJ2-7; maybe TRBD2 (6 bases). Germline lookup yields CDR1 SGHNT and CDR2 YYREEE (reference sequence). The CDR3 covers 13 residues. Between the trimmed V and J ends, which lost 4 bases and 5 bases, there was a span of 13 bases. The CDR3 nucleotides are TGTGCCAGCAGCACCCGGGAGTCCCACGAGCAGTACTTC. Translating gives CASSTRESHEQYF.

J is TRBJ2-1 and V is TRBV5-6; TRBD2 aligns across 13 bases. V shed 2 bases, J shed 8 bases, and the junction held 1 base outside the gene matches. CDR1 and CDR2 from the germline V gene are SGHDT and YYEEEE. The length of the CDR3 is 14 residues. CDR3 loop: CASSFGLAGDEQFF. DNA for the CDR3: TGTGCCAGCAGCTTTGGACTAGCGGGGGATGAGCAGTTCTTC.